A selection of T cell receptor beta chains follows, all from one sample in a study of cytomegalovirus exposure and HLA in healthy donors. This table comes from immunoSEQ multiplex PCR, and its TCRdb copy is limited to in-frame clones, with some not included. The table lists about 200,000 clones, roughly 83% of them singletons. Sample: PBMCs. These receptor sequences come from a male donor in good health and CMV-seropositive. Each CDR3 is given with its conserved first and last residue. D genes are given only for firm matches. Part of the rows lack a size; the others show once, few, many or a class for expanded clones.

.	TRBV6-1	TRBJ1-6	.	TGTGCCAGCAACCCCAATTACAGGGATTCACCCCTCCACTTT	CASNPNYRDSPLHF
few	TRBV13	TRBJ2-5	TRBD2	TGTGCCAGCAGCTCGGGACTAGCCCGGGAGACCCAGTACTTC	CASSSGLARETQYF
.	TRBV7-6	TRBJ1-2	TRBD1	TGTGCCAGCAGCCAACAAGCGGCAGGGGGTGGCTACACCTTC	CASSQQAAGGGYTF
.	TRBV5-1	TRBJ2-7	.	TGCGCCAGCAGCTTGGCCTGGGCAGGGCAGGACGAGCAGTACTTC	CASSLAWAGQDEQYF
few	TRBV5-1	TRBJ2-3	TRBD2	TGCGCCAGCAGCTTTTATAGCGGGGGCACAGATACGCAGTATTTT	CASSFYSGGTDTQYF
once	TRBV19	TRBJ1-1	.	TGTGCCAGTAGTATTCCCCTGGTTACAGGGCGGCTTGGGCACACTGAAGCTTTCTTT	CASSIPLVTGRLGHTEAFF
.	TRBV9	TRBJ1-4	TRBD1	TGTGCCAGCAGCAAAGGGGGCCCTAATGAAAAACTGTTTTTT	CASSKGGPNEKLFF
.	TRBV5-1	TRBJ2-2	.	TGCGCCAGCAGCTTGGGGGCGCTTGCCGGGGAGCTGTTTTTT	CASSLGALAGELFF
.	TRBV6-5	TRBJ2-1	.	TGTGCCAGCACAGGGGCGAAACCACAGTTCTTC	CASTGAKPQFF
.	TRBV7-8	TRBJ2-1	TRBD2	TGTGCCAGCAGCTTATCCGGACTAGCGGGGGACAATGAGCAGTTCTTC	CASSLSGLAGDNEQFF
once	TRBV5-3	TRBJ1-2	.	TGTGCCGACCGGACTATGCGCTACACCTTC	CADRTMRYTF
.	TRBV6-6	TRBJ2-5	.	TGTGCCAGCAGGACCACAGGGAGGGGAGAGACCCAGTACTTC	CASRTTGRGETQYF
.	TRBV19	TRBJ1-3	.	TGTGCCAGTACCGAAACAGGGATTGGAAACACCATATATTTT	CASTETGIGNTIYF